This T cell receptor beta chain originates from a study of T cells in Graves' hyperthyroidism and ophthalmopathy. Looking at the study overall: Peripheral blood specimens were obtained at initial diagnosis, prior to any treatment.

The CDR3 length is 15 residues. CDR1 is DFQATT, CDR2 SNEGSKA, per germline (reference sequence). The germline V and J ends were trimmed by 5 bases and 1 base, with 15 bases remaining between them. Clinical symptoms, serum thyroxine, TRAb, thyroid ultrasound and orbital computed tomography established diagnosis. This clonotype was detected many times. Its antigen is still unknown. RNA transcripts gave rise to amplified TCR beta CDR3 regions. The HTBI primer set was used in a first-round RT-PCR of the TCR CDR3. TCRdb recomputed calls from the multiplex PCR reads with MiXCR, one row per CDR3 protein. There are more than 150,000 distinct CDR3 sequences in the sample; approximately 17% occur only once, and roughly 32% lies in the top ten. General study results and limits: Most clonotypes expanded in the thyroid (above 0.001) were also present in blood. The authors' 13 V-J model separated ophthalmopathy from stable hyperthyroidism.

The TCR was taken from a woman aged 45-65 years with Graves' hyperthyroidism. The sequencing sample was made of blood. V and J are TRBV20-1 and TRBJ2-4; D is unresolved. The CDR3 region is CSAPDPVLAKNIQYF. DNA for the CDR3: TGCAGTGCTCCGGACCCGGTTTTGGCCAAAAACATTCAGTACTTC.